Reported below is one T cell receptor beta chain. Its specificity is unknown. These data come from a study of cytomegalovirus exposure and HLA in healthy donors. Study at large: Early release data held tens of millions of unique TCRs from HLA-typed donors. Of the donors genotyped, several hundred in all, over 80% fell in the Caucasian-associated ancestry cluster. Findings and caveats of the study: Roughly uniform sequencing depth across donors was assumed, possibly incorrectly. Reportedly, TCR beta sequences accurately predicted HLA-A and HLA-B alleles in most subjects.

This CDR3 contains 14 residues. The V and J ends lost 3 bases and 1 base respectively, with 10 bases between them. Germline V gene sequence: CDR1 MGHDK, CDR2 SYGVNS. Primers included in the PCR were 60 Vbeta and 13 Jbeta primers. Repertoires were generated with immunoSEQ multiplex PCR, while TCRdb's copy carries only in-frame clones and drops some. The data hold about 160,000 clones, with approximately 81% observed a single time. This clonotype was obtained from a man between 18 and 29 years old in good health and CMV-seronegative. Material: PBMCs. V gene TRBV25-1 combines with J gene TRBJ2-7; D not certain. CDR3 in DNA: TGTGCCAGCAGTGATTCTGGCAAATCCTACGAGCAGTACTTC. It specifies CASSDSGKSYEQYF.